These T cell receptor beta chains were read from a single sample in a study of blood T cell repertoires in COVID-19. Assay used: immunoSEQ multiplex PCR; TCRdb lists only in-frame clones, some missing. The sample has about 210,000 clones; almost 85% are singletons. Sequencing used peripheral blood. These receptors all come from a woman aged 40 to 50 with acute or convalescent COVID-19. CDR3s include the opening cysteine and the closing phenylalanine or tryptophan. The D gene is left open where the match is weak. Rows may omit the clone size; those that give it use once, few, many or a size class.

size | J | D | V | DNA | CDR3
. | TRBJ1-4 | . | TRBV24-1 | TGTGCCACCAGTGATCCGACAACAGCAAATGAAAAACTGTTTTTT | CATSDPTTANEKLFF
. | TRBJ2-7 | TRBD2 | TRBV5-4 | TGTGCCAGCAGCTCGGGACTAGCGGGAATCTACGAGCAGTACTTC | CASSSGLAGIYEQYF
. | TRBJ2-3 | TRBD1 | TRBV27 | TGTGCCAGCAGTATTTACGACAGGGAAGATACGCAGTATTTT | CASSIYDREDTQYF
once | TRBJ2-4 | . | TRBV7-2 | TGTGCCAGCAGCTTAGAGGGGACTGCCAAAAACATTCAGTACTTC | CASSLEGTAKNIQYF
. | TRBJ2-3 | TRBD2 | TRBV6-2/TRBV6-3 | TGTGCCAGCAGTTACCCGACTAGCGGGGGGGGTAGCACAGATACGCAGTATTTT | CASSYPTSGGGSTDTQYF
. | TRBJ1-2 | TRBD1 | TRBV18 | TGTGCCAGCTCACCGCGAATTGGCCGGGACAGGGACTATGGCTACACCTTC | CASSPRIGRDRDYGYTF
. | TRBJ1-2 | . | TRBV6-1 | TGTGCCAGCAGTGAACAACAGGGAGCTGGCTACACCTTC | CASSEQQGAGYTF
. | TRBJ2-7 | TRBD2 | TRBV7-2 | TGTGCCAGCAGCATCGGGACTATTAAGTCCTACGAGCAGTACTTC | CASSIGTIKSYEQYF
few | TRBJ2-3 | TRBD2 | TRBV7-2 | TGTGCCAGCAGCTTAGAGGCTAGCGGCACGCAGTATTTT | CASSLEASGTQYF
. | TRBJ2-7 | . | TRBV18 | TGTGCCAGCTCCCCCGGGGATGAGCAGTACTTC | CASSPGDEQYF
. | TRBJ1-6 | TRBD1 | TRBV18 | TGTGCCAGCTCACCAAGTCATGGGACAGGGGATTCACCCCTCCACTTT | CASSPSHGTGDSPLHF
. | TRBJ2-7 | . | TRBV15 | TGTGCCACCAGCAGAGTAGGGGTCGTCTACGAGCAGTACTTC | CATSRVGVVYEQYF
. | TRBJ2-1 | TRBD2 | TRBV29-1 | TGCAGCGTTGAAGGCGGTAGCGGGTGGGACTCCTACAATGAGCAGTTCTTC | CSVEGGSGWDSYNEQFF
. | TRBJ1-2 | . | TRBV5-1 | TGCGCCAGCAGCTTGGAAGTGGCAGTATATGGCTACACCTTC | CASSLEVAVYGYTF
. | TRBJ2-7 | . | TRBV29-1 | TGCAGCTCTCGGGACACTAACTCCTACGAGCAGTACTTC | CSSRDTNSYEQYF
few | TRBJ1-1 | TRBD1 | TRBV27 | TGTGCCAGCAGTTTATCGGGACAGGGTAGGATGAACACTGAAGCTTTCTTT | CASSLSGQGRMNTEAFF